The 12 T cell receptor beta chains below all came from one sample that was sequenced in a study of graft-versus-host responses after intestinal transplantation. Responders labeled with CFSE (around 200,000) were plated with around 200,000 irradiated, violet-dye-labeled stimulators. Profiling relied on immunoSEQ multiplex PCR, and the TCRdb table lists in-frame clones only, not all of them. The top ten hold about 16% of the sample, which has 13,000 to 15,000 clones, roughly two fifths seen once. The input for sequencing was alloreactive CD8+ T cells from a mixed lymphocyte reaction culture, taken before intestinal transplant. The sample's subset: CFSE-low proliferating T cells sorted from approximately 6-day pre-transplant mixed lymphocyte reaction (GvH or HvG direction). The source of these receptors is a human patient who received an intestinal transplant.

A single count supports this clone. This chain connects TRBV6-1 to TRBJ1-4; possibly TRBD1 for D (5 bases). CDR1 MNHNS and CDR2 SASEGT come from the germline V gene. This CDR3 comprises 15 residues. V lost 4 bases and J lost 8, with 17 bases in between. The CDR3 DNA sequence: TGTGCCAGCAGTGTGGCAGGGAGGTCTTTGGAAAAACTGTTTTTT. Translation: CASSVAGRSLEKLFF.

This clone has more than one count but fewer than ten. This chain uses TRBV19 with TRBJ2-2; the match to TRBD1 covers 7 bases. With 5 bases clipped from V and 6 bases from J, the junction kept 6 bases outside the gene matches. The germline CDR1 and CDR2 sequences are LNHDA and SQIVND (reference sequence). The CDR3 extends over 14 amino acids. The CDR3 spells CASSAYTGAGELFF. The CDR3 DNA sequence: TGTGCCAGTAGTGCGTACACAGGGGCCGGGGAGCTGTTTTTT.

This chain links TRBV9 with TRBJ2-3; possible D gene TRBD1, 6 bases. The CDR3 covers 16 residues. V lost 2 bases to trimming and J lost 4 bases, with 17 bases between them. Germline loops: CDR1 SGDLS, CDR2 YYNGEE. The CDR3 spells CASSVSTGLGADTQYF. DNA for the CDR3: TGTGCCAGCAGCGTGTCCACAGGGTTAGGCGCAGATACGCAGTATTTT.

The chain links TRBV7-9 to TRBJ2-7; unclear D gene. There are 11 residues in the CDR3. Germline CDR1 reads SEHNR; CDR2 reads FQNEAQ (reference sequence). V lost 5 bases and J lost 7, with 9 bases in between. The CDR3 nucleotides are TGTGCCAGCAGCCCTCTCGGGGAGCAGTACTTC. This codes for CASSPLGEQYF.

A few counts support this clone. The V gene is TRBV6-1, the J gene TRBJ1-1; D unresolved. Per germline, CDR1 MNHNS and CDR2 SASEGT. Trimming left V 2 bases short and J 0 bases short, with 7 bases between. This CDR3 comprises 14 residues. This CDR3 is CASSENSLNTEAFF. CDR3 sequence (DNA): TGTGCCAGCAGTGAAAACAGCTTGAACACTGAAGCTTTCTTT.

The chain couples TRBV4-1 to TRBJ2-1, with TRBD2 identical over 8 bases. The CDR3 has 14 residues. V lost 4 bases and J lost 5; bases outside the gene matches: 4. The germline gives CDR1 MGHRA, CDR2 YSYEKL. CDR3 nucleotides: TGCGCCAGCAGCCGCCTGACTAGCGACAATGAGCAGTTCTTC. It codes for CASSRLTSDNEQFF.

In DNA form, the CDR3 reads TGTGCCAGTCAACAGGCGTTTGGGGACACTGAAGCTTTCTTT. The encoded protein is CASQQAFGDTEAFF. This chain links TRBV6-5 with TRBJ1-1; perhaps TRBD1 as D (5 bases). Germline CDR1 MNHEY, CDR2 SVGAGI. CDR3 length: 14 residues. Trimming left V 9 bases short and J 3 bases short, with 17 bases between.

This sequence joins TRBV5-4 and TRBJ1-1, with D perhaps TRBD1 (6 bases). The CDR3 contains 15 residues. Trimming took off 3 bases at V and 8 bases at J, with 20 bases between the two ends. Per germline, CDR1 SGHNT and CDR2 YYREEE (reference sequence). The DNA of the CDR3 is TGTGCCAGCAGCTCCAACAGGGAGGGGTCTGGGGAAGCTTTCTTT. Protein: CASSSNREGSGEAFF.

This clone is labeled as medium-sized. The chain links TRBV27 to TRBJ1-2, with D perhaps matching TRBD1 (5 bases). The CDR3 is 12 amino acids. Germline V CDR1 and CDR2: MNHEY, SMNVEV (reference sequence). The germline V and J ends were trimmed by 3 bases and 6 bases, with 8 bases remaining between them. DNA for the CDR3: TGTGCCAGCAGTTTCACGGGGGATGGCTACACCTTC. Protein: CASSFTGDGYTF.

This chain joins TRBV7-9 and TRBJ1-2; a possible D gene is TRBD1 (6 bases). The CDR3 covers 13 residues. The germline V gene has CDR1 SEHNR and CDR2 FQNEAQ (reference sequence). Trimming removed 5 bases from V and 3 bases from J, with 10 bases in between. The chain's CDR3 is CASSTQGYYGYTF. CDR3 in DNA: TGTGCCAGCAGCACCCAGGGGTACTATGGCTACACCTTC. The whole variable domain, remainder taken from reference TRBV7-9 and TRBJ1-2, is DTGVSQNPRHKITKRGQNVTFRCDPISEHNRLYWYRQTLGQGPEFLTYFQNEAQLEKSRLLSDRFSAERPKGSFSTLEIQRTEQGDSAMYLCASSTQGYYGYTFGSGTRLTVV.

This clone was found many times. This chain uses TRBV2 with TRBJ1-5; D possibly corresponds to TRBD1 (5 bases). The V gene lost 5 bases and the J gene lost 3 bases, with 14 bases spanning the gap. This CDR3 contains 15 residues. Germline CDR1 SNHLY, CDR2 FYNNEI. The CDR3 bases are TGTGCCAGCAGTCTTTGGGGGGGACCCAATCAGCCCCAGCATTTT. The encoded protein is CASSLWGGPNQPQHF.

The genes are TRBV4-3 and TRBJ2-1; no clear D gene. The V gene lost 0 bases and the J gene lost 6 bases, with 9 bases spanning the gap. The CDR3 is 14 amino acids. CDR1 is LGHNA, CDR2 YSLEER, per germline. The DNA for the CDR3 is TGCGCCAGCAGCCAAGATGTGGGCAGCAATGAGCAGTTCTTC. This sequence encodes CASSQDVGSNEQFF.